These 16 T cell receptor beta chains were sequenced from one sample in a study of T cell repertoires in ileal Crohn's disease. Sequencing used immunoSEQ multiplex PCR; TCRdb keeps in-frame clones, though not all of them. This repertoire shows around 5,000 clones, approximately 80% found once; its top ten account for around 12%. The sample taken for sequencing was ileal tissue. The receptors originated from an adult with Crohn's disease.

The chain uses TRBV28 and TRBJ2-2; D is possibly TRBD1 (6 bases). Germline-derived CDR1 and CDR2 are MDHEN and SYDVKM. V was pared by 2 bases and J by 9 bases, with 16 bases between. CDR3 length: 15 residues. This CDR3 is CASSLLQGSGRELFF. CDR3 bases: TGTGCCAGCAGTTTACTACAGGGAAGTGGTCGGGAGCTGTTTTTT.

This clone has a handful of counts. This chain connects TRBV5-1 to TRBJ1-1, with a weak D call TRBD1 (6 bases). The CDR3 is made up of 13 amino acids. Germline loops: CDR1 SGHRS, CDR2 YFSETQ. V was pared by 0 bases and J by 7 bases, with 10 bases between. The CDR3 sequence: CASSLGQALEAFF. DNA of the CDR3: TGCGCCAGCAGCTTGGGACAGGCCCTTGAAGCTTTCTTT.

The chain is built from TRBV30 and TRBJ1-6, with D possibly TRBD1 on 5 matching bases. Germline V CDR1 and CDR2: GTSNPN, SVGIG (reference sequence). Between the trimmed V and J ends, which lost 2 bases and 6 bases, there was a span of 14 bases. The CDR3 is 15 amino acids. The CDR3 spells CAWSIGDRGNSPLHF. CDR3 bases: TGTGCCTGGAGTATAGGAGATAGGGGTAATTCACCCCTCCACTTT.

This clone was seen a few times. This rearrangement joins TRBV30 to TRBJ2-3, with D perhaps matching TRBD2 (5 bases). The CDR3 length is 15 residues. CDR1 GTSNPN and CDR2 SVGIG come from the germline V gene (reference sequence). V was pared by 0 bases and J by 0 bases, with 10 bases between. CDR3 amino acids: CAWSVDGISTDTQYF. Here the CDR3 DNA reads TGTGCCTGGAGTGTAGACGGGATTAGCACAGATACGCAGTATTTT.

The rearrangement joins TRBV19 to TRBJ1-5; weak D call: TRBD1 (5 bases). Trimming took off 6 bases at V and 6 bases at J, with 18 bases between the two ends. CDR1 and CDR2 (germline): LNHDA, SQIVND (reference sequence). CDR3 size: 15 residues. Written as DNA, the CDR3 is TGTGCCAGTAGCGTCAGGGTGGAAGGCGGTCAGCCCCAGCATTTT. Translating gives CASSVRVEGGQPQHF.

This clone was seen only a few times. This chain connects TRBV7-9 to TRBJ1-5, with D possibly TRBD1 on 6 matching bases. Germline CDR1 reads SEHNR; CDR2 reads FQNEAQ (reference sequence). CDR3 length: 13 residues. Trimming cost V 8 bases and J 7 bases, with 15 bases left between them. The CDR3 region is CASRQGSNQPQHF. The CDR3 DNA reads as TGTGCCAGCCGCCAGGGGAGTAACCAGCCCCAGCATTTT.

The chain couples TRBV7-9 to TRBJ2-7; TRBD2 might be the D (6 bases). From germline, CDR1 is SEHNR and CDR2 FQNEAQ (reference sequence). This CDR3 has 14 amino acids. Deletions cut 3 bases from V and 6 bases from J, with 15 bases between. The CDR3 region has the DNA TGTGCCAGCAGCTTCGAGGTCGGGGGAGGCGAGCAGTACTTC. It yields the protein CASSFEVGGGEQYF.

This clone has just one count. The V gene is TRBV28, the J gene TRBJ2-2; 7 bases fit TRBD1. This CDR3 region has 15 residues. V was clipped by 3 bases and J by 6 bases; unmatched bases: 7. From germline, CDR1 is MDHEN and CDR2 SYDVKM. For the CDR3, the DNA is TGTGCCAGCAGTTTTACAGGGGCCGCCTCCGGGGAGCTGTTTTTT. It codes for CASSFTGAASGELFF.

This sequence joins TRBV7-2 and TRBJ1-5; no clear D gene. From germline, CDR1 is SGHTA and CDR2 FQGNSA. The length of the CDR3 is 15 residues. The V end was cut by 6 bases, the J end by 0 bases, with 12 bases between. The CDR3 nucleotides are TGTGCCAGCAGACAAAGCGGCAGTAGCAATCAGCCCCAGCATTTT. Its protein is CASRQSGSSNQPQHF.

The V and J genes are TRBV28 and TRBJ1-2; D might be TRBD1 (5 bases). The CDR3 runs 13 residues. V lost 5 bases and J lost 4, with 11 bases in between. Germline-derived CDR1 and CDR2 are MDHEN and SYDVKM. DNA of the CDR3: TGTGCCAGCAGTGATGACAGCGTCTATGGCTACACCTTC. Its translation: CASSDDSVYGYTF.

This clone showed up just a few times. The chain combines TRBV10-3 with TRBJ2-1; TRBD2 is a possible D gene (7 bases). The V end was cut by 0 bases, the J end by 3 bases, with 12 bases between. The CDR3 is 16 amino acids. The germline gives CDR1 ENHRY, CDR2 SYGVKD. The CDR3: CAISESGGGIYNEQFF. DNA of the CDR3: TGTGCCATCAGTGAGTCAGGGGGAGGGATCTACAATGAGCAGTTCTTC.

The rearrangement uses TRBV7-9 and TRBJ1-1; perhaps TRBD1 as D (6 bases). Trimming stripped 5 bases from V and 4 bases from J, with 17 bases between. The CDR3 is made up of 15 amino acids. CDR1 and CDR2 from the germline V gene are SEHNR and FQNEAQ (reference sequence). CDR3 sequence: CASSAPGVGVTEAFF. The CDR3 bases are TGTGCCAGCAGCGCTCCAGGGGTGGGCGTCACTGAAGCTTTCTTT.

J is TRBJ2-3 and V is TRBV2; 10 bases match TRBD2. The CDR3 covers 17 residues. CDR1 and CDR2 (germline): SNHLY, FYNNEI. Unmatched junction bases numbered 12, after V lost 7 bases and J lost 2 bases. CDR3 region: CASTPPKGLATTDTQYF. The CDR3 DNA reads TGTGCCAGCACCCCTCCTAAGGGACTAGCGACCACAGATACGCAGTATTTT.

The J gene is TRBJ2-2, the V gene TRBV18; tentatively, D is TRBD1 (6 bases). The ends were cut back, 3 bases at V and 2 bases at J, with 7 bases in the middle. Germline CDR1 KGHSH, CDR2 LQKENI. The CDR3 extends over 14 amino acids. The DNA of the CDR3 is TGTGCCAGCTCACCGGACAGAAACACCGGGGAGCTGTTTTTT. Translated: CASSPDRNTGELFF.

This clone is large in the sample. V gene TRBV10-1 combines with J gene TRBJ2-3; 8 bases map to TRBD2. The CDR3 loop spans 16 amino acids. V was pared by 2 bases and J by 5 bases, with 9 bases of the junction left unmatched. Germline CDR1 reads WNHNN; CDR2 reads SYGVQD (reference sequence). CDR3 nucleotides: TGCGCCAGCAGTGAGACCGACGGGAGGGCCCGAGATACGCAGTATTTT. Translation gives CASSETDGRARDTQYF.

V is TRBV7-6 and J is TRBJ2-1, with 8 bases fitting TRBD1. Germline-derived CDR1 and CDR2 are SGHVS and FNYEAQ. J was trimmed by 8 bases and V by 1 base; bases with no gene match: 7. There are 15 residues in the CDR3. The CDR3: CASSLEGRGLDEQFF. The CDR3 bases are TGTGCCAGCAGCTTAGAGGGCAGGGGGCTCGATGAGCAGTTCTTC.